A selection of T cell receptor beta chains follows, all from one sample in a study of blood T cell repertoires in COVID-19. The protocol was immunoSEQ multiplex PCR, while the TCRdb copy is restricted to in-frame clones and leaves out a portion. The profile shows under 400,000 clones, 85% to 90% of them singletons. Sequencing was done on a sample of peripheral blood. Source of these receptors: a woman younger than 45 with COVID-19, enrolled during active disease. Each CDR3 is given with its conserved first and last residue. A D gene is named only where the DNA matches it firmly. The size of a clone is reported for some rows only, either as once, few or many, or as a class for expanded clones.

D gene: TRBD1
clone size: NA
V gene: TRBV10-3
CDR3 length: 14
J gene: TRBJ1-2
CDR3 DNA: TGTGCCATCAGTGTACAGGGGGCAGGGGCTGGCTACACCTTC
CDR3 protein: CAISVQGAGAGYTF

D gene: NA
clone size: once
V gene: TRBV3-1/TRBV3-2
CDR3 length: 14
J gene: TRBJ1-1
CDR3 DNA: TGTGCCAGCAGCGTGGGACTCATTAGCATTGAAGCTTTCTTT
CDR3 protein: CASSVGLISIEAFF

D gene: TRBD2
clone size: NA
V gene: TRBV19
CDR3 length: 15
J gene: TRBJ2-7
CDR3 DNA: TGTGCCAGTAGTTTCTCCGGGACTAGCGGCTACGAGCAGTACTTC
CDR3 protein: CASSFSGTSGYEQYF

D gene: NA
clone size: NA
V gene: TRBV27
CDR3 length: 13
J gene: TRBJ1-1
CDR3 DNA: TGTGCCAGCGGGTCCGGGATAAACACTGAAGCTTTCTTT
CDR3 protein: CASGSGINTEAFF

D gene: NA
clone size: NA
V gene: TRBV7-2
CDR3 length: 14
J gene: TRBJ2-5
CDR3 DNA: TGTGCCAGCAGCTTAGGGAGGGCCGAAGAGACCCAGTACTTC
CDR3 protein: CASSLGRAEETQYF

D gene: TRBD2
clone size: NA
V gene: TRBV9
CDR3 length: 17
J gene: TRBJ2-1
CDR3 DNA: TGTGCCAGCAGCCCGCGATTAGCGGGAGGCCCCTACAATGAGCAGTTCTTC
CDR3 protein: CASSPRLAGGPYNEQFF

D gene: NA
clone size: NA
V gene: TRBV20-1
CDR3 length: 13
J gene: TRBJ1-1
CDR3 DNA: TGCAGTGCTAGTGGGCAGAAGAACACTGAAGCTTTCTTT
CDR3 protein: CSASGQKNTEAFF

D gene: TRBD1
clone size: once
V gene: TRBV19
CDR3 length: 14
J gene: TRBJ2-7
CDR3 DNA: TGTGCCAGTAGAGGGACAGGGGGCTCCTACGAGCAGTACTTC
CDR3 protein: CASRGTGGSYEQYF

D gene: NA
clone size: NA
V gene: TRBV7-6
CDR3 length: 16
J gene: TRBJ2-1
CDR3 DNA: TGTGCCAGCAGCGCTCGACTAGTGGATGCCTACAATGAGCAGTTCTTC
CDR3 protein: CASSARLVDAYNEQFF

D gene: NA
clone size: NA
V gene: TRBV4-1
CDR3 length: 13
J gene: TRBJ2-5
CDR3 DNA: TGCGCCAGCAGCCAAGTTATGCGGGAGACCCAGTACTTC
CDR3 protein: CASSQVMRETQYF

D gene: TRBD1
clone size: NA
V gene: TRBV27
CDR3 length: 14
J gene: TRBJ1-1
CDR3 DNA: TGTGCCAGCAGTTTAGACAGGGGGAACACTGAAGCTTTCTTT
CDR3 protein: CASSLDRGNTEAFF

D gene: NA
clone size: NA
V gene: TRBV2
CDR3 length: 14
J gene: TRBJ2-1
CDR3 DNA: TGTGCCAGCAGTGACGGGATAGGGCTCAATGAGCAGTTCTTC
CDR3 protein: CASSDGIGLNEQFF

D gene: TRBD1
clone size: NA
V gene: TRBV29-1
CDR3 length: 19
J gene: TRBJ1-1
CDR3 DNA: TGCAGCGTTGAAAGGATGGGACAGGGGCCACGGAGGGTGAGAACTGAAGCTTTCTTT
CDR3 protein: CSVERMGQGPRRVRTEAFF

D gene: TRBD2
clone size: NA
V gene: TRBV5-1
CDR3 length: 18
J gene: TRBJ2-1
CDR3 DNA: TGCGCCAGCAGCTTAGTAGCGGGAAATCCGAGCTCCTACAATGAGCAGTTCTTC
CDR3 protein: CASSLVAGNPSSYNEQFF

D gene: NA
clone size: NA
V gene: TRBV6-6
CDR3 length: 16
J gene: TRBJ1-1
CDR3 DNA: TGTGCCAGCAGTTACATGACGGCAGGGCCGGCCACTGAAGCTTTCTTT
CDR3 protein: CASSYMTAGPATEAFF

D gene: NA
clone size: NA
V gene: TRBV9
CDR3 length: 15
J gene: TRBJ2-2
CDR3 DNA: TGTGCCAGCAGCGTAGGATCGGCGAACACCGGGGAGCTGTTTTTT
CDR3 protein: CASSVGSANTGELFF

D gene: TRBD1
clone size: NA
V gene: TRBV7-9
CDR3 length: 15
J gene: TRBJ2-1
CDR3 DNA: TGTGCCAGCAGCCCGACAGGGGAGCACTACAATGAGCAGTTCTTC
CDR3 protein: CASSPTGEHYNEQFF

D gene: TRBD2
clone size: once
V gene: TRBV18
CDR3 length: 14
J gene: TRBJ2-7
CDR3 DNA: TGTGCCAGCTCACCCGGCGCGGGAGCTTACGAGCAGTACTTC
CDR3 protein: CASSPGAGAYEQYF

D gene: NA
clone size: few
V gene: TRBV5-6
CDR3 length: 14
J gene: TRBJ1-6
CDR3 DNA: TGTGCCAGCAGCTTACCCAGGACAGATTCACCCCTCCACTTT
CDR3 protein: CASSLPRTDSPLHF

D gene: NA
clone size: NA
V gene: TRBV5-5
CDR3 length: 11
J gene: TRBJ1-1
CDR3 DNA: TGTGCCAGCAGCGGTGCGACTGAAGCTTTCTTT
CDR3 protein: CASSGATEAFF

D gene: NA
clone size: NA
V gene: TRBV27
CDR3 length: 16
J gene: TRBJ1-4
CDR3 DNA: TGTGCCAGCAGTTCGGGCGGGGGGAAGGCTAATGAAAAACTGTTTTTT
CDR3 protein: CASSSGGGKANEKLFF

D gene: NA
clone size: NA
V gene: TRBV7-2
CDR3 length: 15
J gene: TRBJ1-1
CDR3 DNA: TGTGCCAGCAGCTTACAGGGTGTGGGGGCCACTGAAGCTTTCTTT
CDR3 protein: CASSLQGVGATEAFF

D gene: NA
clone size: NA
V gene: TRBV5-1
CDR3 length: 16
J gene: TRBJ1-6
CDR3 DNA: TGCGCCAGCAGCTTGGACAGTGGGGGGAGCAATTCACCCCTCCACTTT
CDR3 protein: CASSLDSGGSNSPLHF

D gene: TRBD1
clone size: NA
V gene: TRBV6-5
CDR3 length: 14
J gene: TRBJ1-4
CDR3 DNA: TGTGCCAGCTCTGCCCGGGACAGATATGAAAAACTGTTTTTT
CDR3 protein: CASSARDRYEKLFF

D gene: NA
clone size: NA
V gene: TRBV19
CDR3 length: 16
J gene: TRBJ1-1
CDR3 DNA: TGTGCCAGTAAGGCCCTCACAGGGCCCGACTACACTGAAGCTTTCTTT
CDR3 protein: CASKALTGPDYTEAFF

D gene: TRBD1
clone size: NA
V gene: TRBV5-1
CDR3 length: 15
J gene: TRBJ1-1
CDR3 DNA: TGCGCCAGCAGCCTACGGCAGGGGGGGAACACTGAAGCTTTCTTT
CDR3 protein: CASSLRQGGNTEAFF

D gene: TRBD1
clone size: NA
V gene: TRBV19
CDR3 length: 14
J gene: TRBJ2-5
CDR3 DNA: TGTGCCAGTAGTTTACAGGGGGCGACGGAGACCCAGTACTTC
CDR3 protein: CASSLQGATETQYF

D gene: NA
clone size: NA
V gene: TRBV2
CDR3 length: 15
J gene: TRBJ2-5
CDR3 DNA: TGTGCCAGCAGCCTTACTGGGGCAGTACAAGAGACCCAGTACTTC
CDR3 protein: CASSLTGAVQETQYF

D gene: NA
clone size: NA
V gene: TRBV28
CDR3 length: 15
J gene: TRBJ2-7
CDR3 DNA: TGTGCCAGCAGCTCCTCAGCGGCTGGATCTTACGAGCAGTACTTC
CDR3 protein: CASSSSAAGSYEQYF

D gene: NA
clone size: NA
V gene: TRBV19
CDR3 length: 14
J gene: TRBJ1-6
CDR3 DNA: TGTGCCAGTAGAAGCCCCTCCGGGAATTCACCCCTCCACTTT
CDR3 protein: CASRSPSGNSPLHF

D gene: TRBD1
clone size: once
V gene: TRBV7-9
CDR3 length: 15
J gene: TRBJ1-2
CDR3 DNA: TGTGCCAGCAGCTCATGGGACAGGTACGGAGATGGCTACACCTTC
CDR3 protein: CASSSWDRYGDGYTF

D gene: NA
clone size: NA
V gene: TRBV7-9
CDR3 length: 15
J gene: TRBJ2-2
CDR3 DNA: TGTGCCAGCAGCCCCATGGGAGACCCCACCGGGGAGCTGTTTTTT
CDR3 protein: CASSPMGDPTGELFF

D gene: TRBD2
clone size: NA
V gene: TRBV19
CDR3 length: 17
J gene: TRBJ2-1
CDR3 DNA: TGTGCCAGTAGTACCCTAGCTAGCGGCACCCTCAACAATGAGCAGTTCTTC
CDR3 protein: CASSTLASGTLNNEQFF

D gene: TRBD1
clone size: NA
V gene: TRBV25-1
CDR3 length: 14
J gene: TRBJ1-6
CDR3 DNA: TGTGCCAGCAGGTTGGGGACAGGGGATTCACCCCTCCACTTT
CDR3 protein: CASRLGTGDSPLHF

D gene: NA
clone size: once
V gene: TRBV29-1
CDR3 length: 14
J gene: TRBJ1-1
CDR3 DNA: TGCAGCGTTACAGGGAGAGGGGGGAACACTGAAGCTTTCTTT
CDR3 protein: CSVTGRGGNTEAFF

D gene: NA
clone size: NA
V gene: TRBV7-6
CDR3 length: 15
J gene: TRBJ2-7
CDR3 DNA: TGTGCCAGCAGCTTAGAAGTCGGCGCCCTAGACGAGCAGTACTTC
CDR3 protein: CASSLEVGALDEQYF

D gene: NA
clone size: once
V gene: TRBV27
CDR3 length: 18
J gene: TRBJ2-2
CDR3 DNA: TGTGCCAGCAGTTTATTCTTGGTAGGGGGGGCTGCCACCGGGGAGCTGTTTTTT
CDR3 protein: CASSLFLVGGAATGELFF

D gene: NA
clone size: few
V gene: TRBV2
CDR3 length: 15
J gene: TRBJ2-7
CDR3 DNA: TGTGCCAGCAGTGAATGGTCTAGCGTATCCTACGAGCAGTACTTC
CDR3 protein: CASSEWSSVSYEQYF

D gene: NA
clone size: NA
V gene: TRBV18
CDR3 length: 17
J gene: TRBJ2-6
CDR3 DNA: TGTGCCAGCTCACCTTTGGTGTCGAGCTCTGGGGCCAACGTCCTGACTTTC
CDR3 protein: CASSPLVSSSGANVLTF

D gene: NA
clone size: NA
V gene: TRBV5-1
CDR3 length: 16
J gene: TRBJ2-6
CDR3 DNA: TGCGCCAGCAGCTTGAATAGAGTCTCTGGGGCCAACGTCCTGACTTTC
CDR3 protein: CASSLNRVSGANVLTF